The 27 T cell receptor beta chains listed next were all sequenced from one sample in a study of blood T cell repertoires in COVID-19. Clones were read by immunoSEQ multiplex PCR, and TCRdb kept only the in-frame ones, dropping some. In the table there are a few hundred thousand clones, about 90% of which are singletons. Sequenced sample: peripheral blood. These receptor sequences come from a young woman with COVID-19, enrolled during active disease.

This clone was counted only a few times. The genes are TRBV9 and TRBJ1-6; 10 bases map to TRBD1. This CDR3 is 14 amino acids long. Germline V gene data show CDR1 as SGDLS and CDR2 as YYNGEE. V was clipped by 0 bases and J by 10 bases; unmatched bases: 1. In DNA form, the CDR3 reads TGTGCCAGCAGCGTAGGACAGGGGGCCTCACCCCTCCACTTT. Translation gives CASSVGQGASPLHF.

This clone turned up a few times. The rearrangement links TRBV2 to TRBJ2-3; 7 positions agree with TRBD2. CDR3 length equals 15 residues. The V and J ends lost 4 bases and 0 bases, in that order; junction bases with no gene match: 4. CDR1 SNHLY and CDR2 FYNNEI come from the germline V gene. For the CDR3, the DNA is TGTGCCAGCAGTGTAGAGCGGGGAAGCACAGATACGCAGTATTTT. This sequence encodes CASSVERGSTDTQYF.

In regard to this clone: The junction does not match germline at one end; this may be a read error. This chain joins TRBV7-7 and TRBJ1-2; TRBD1 agrees at 12 bases. The germline gives CDR1 SSHAT, CDR2 FNYEAQ (reference sequence). The CDR3 has 17 amino acids. The CDR3 DNA follows: TGTGCTAGCAGCCATACGGGACAGGGGGCGAGTAACTATGGCTACACCTTC. It translates to CASSHTGQGASNYGYTF.

In DNA, the CDR3 is TGTGCCAGCAGGGAGGCGGGGGGCTCCTACGAGCAGTACTTC. This codes for CASREAGGSYEQYF. This rearrangement joins TRBV2 to TRBJ2-7; 8 nucleotides line up with TRBD2. CDR3 size: 14 residues. Trimming cost V 6 bases and J 0 bases; bases outside gene matches: 4. Germline V gene data show CDR1 as SNHLY and CDR2 as FYNNEI.

The chain joins TRBV6-4 to TRBJ2-5; tentatively, D is TRBD2 (5 bases). The CDR3 is made up of 14 amino acids. Germline V gene sequence: CDR1 MRHNA, CDR2 SNTAGT. Trimming shortened V by 5 bases and J by 5 bases, and 15 bases separated the two germline ends. CDR3: CASSTNGGGETQYF. CDR3 DNA: TGTGCCAGCAGTACAAACGGAGGCGGGGAGACCCAGTACTTC.

The V and J genes are TRBV2 and TRBJ1-1; 7 bases map to TRBD1. Germline-derived CDR1 and CDR2 are SNHLY and FYNNEI. CDR3 length equals 16 residues. The J segment lost 3 bases and the V segment lost 2 bases, leaving 9 bases of the junction unmatched. The CDR3 bases are TGTGCCAGCAGTGAAAGGCCCCGAACAGGGGACACTGAAGCTTTCTTT. Its translation: CASSERPRTGDTEAFF. Using reference TRBV2 and TRBJ1-1 for the parts outside the CDR3, the full variable domain is EPEVTQTPSHQVTQMGQEVILRCVPISNHLYFYWYRQILGQKVEFLVSFYNNEISEKSEIFDDQFSVERPDGSNFTLKIRSTKLEDSAMYFCASSERPRTGDTEAFFGQGTRLTVV.

CDR3 sequence reads: CATSVGGGPDTQYF. DNA for the CDR3: TGTGCCACCAGTGTCGGGGGAGGGCCGGATACGCAGTATTTT. The rearrangement links TRBV24-1 to TRBJ2-3; 7 nucleotides align to TRBD2. The CDR3 has 14 amino acids. Germline V gives CDR1 KGHDR, CDR2 SFDVKD. V lost 5 bases and J lost 6; bases outside the gene matches: 7.

This chain uses TRBV28 with TRBJ2-2; TRBD1 matches 12 bases. Germline CDR1 is MDHEN and CDR2 is SYDVKM. This CDR3 is built from 15 residues. With 5 bases clipped from V and 7 bases from J, the junction kept 5 bases outside the gene matches. CDR3 coding DNA: TGTGCCAGCAGTACCGGGACAGGGGGCATCGGGGAGCTGTTTTTT. Its translation: CASSTGTGGIGELFF.

The chain joins TRBV4-1 to TRBJ2-3; 10 positions match TRBD2. The CDR3 extends over 15 amino acids. The V segment lost 1 base and the J segment 8 bases; nucleotides outside the gene matches: 6. Germline CDR1 is MGHRA and CDR2 is YSYEKL. DNA for the CDR3: TGCGCCAGCAGCCAAGGGACTAGCGGCGCCGGTACGCAGTATTTT. Protein product: CASSQGTSGAGTQYF.

This chain connects TRBV19 to TRBJ2-1; TRBD2 matches at 10 bases. Trimming at V came to 4 bases and at J to 7 bases, leaving 4 bases not matched to a gene. This CDR3 has 14 amino acids. Germline V gives CDR1 LNHDA, CDR2 SQIVND (reference sequence). The CDR3 region has the DNA TGTGCCAGTAGTAGAGGACTAGCGGCTAATGAGCAGTTCTTC. Residues: CASSRGLAANEQFF.

V and J are TRBV14 and TRBJ1-4; D is perhaps TRBD1 (6 bases). The CDR3 sequence is 15 residues long. Trimming cost V 0 bases and J 5 bases, with 10 bases left between them. Germline lookup yields CDR1 SGHDN and CDR2 FVKESK. DNA of the CDR3: TGTGCCAGCAGCCAAGATACAGGGATAAATGAAAAACTGTTTTTT. Residues: CASSQDTGINEKLFF.

This sequence joins TRBV6-2 or TRBV6-3 and TRBJ2-6; weak D call: TRBD1 (6 bases). CDR3 length: 15 residues. The V and J ends lost 2 bases and 2 bases respectively, with 7 bases between them. Germline V gene sequence: CDR1 MNHEY, CDR2 SVGEGT. The CDR3 reads CASSYEGAGANVLTF. In DNA, the CDR3 is TGTGCCAGCAGTTACGAGGGGGCTGGGGCCAACGTCCTGACTTTC.

The gene calls are TRBV30 and TRBJ2-5, with D possibly TRBD2 on 6 matching bases. Germline CDR1 is GTSNPN and CDR2 is SVGIG (reference sequence). This CDR3 contains 10 residues. Here the CDR3 reads CAGGRETQYF. CDR3 nucleotides: TGTGCGGGGGGACGGGAGACCCAGTACTTC.

The V call is TRBV18, the J call TRBJ2-2; no clear D gene. The length of the CDR3 is 14 residues. With 0 bases removed from V and 8 bases from J, the gap between germline ends came to 10 bases. Germline V lookup: CDR1 KGHSH, CDR2 LQKENI. The CDR3, as DNA: TGTGCCAGCTCACCACCGGTGGCAGAAGGGGAGCTGTTTTTT. This encodes CASSPPVAEGELFF.

This chain joins TRBV7-3 and TRBJ2-3; a possible D gene is TRBD2 (6 bases). CDR3 length: 12 residues. CDR1 and CDR2 (germline): SGHTA, FQGTGA. V lost 5 bases to trimming and J lost 11 bases, with 14 bases between them. CDR3 coding DNA: TGTGCCAGCAGCCTTCACGGGGGACTGCAGTATTTT. Its protein product is CASSLHGGLQYF.

This CDR3 is CASSYSAGGTDTQYF. The CDR3 nucleotides read TGTGCCAGCAGTTACTCAGCGGGAGGGACAGATACGCAGTATTTT. The chain has TRBV6-5 and TRBJ2-3, with TRBD2 matching over 10 bases. The V gene's germline CDR1 is MNHEY and CDR2 SVGAGI. Trimming cost V 0 bases and J 3 bases; bases outside gene matches: 0. CDR3 size: 15 residues.

This sequence joins TRBV10-3 and TRBJ2-7; 10 bases fit TRBD1. CDR1 is ENHRY and CDR2 is SYGVKD in the germline V gene. This CDR3 has 14 residues. V trimming: 1 base; J trimming: 3 bases; junction bases outside the gene matches: 0. The CDR3 region has the DNA TGTGCCATCAGTGAGTGGACAGGGGGCTACGAGCAGTACTTC. It specifies CAISEWTGGYEQYF.

V is TRBV11-2 and J is TRBJ2-7; 7 nucleotides agree with TRBD1. CDR3 length equals 12 residues. Germline V lookup: CDR1 SGHAT, CDR2 FQNNGV. The trim removed 4 bases at V and 5 bases at J, leaving 2 bases unmatched. The CDR3 DNA follows: TGTGCCAGCAGCTACGACAGGGACGAGCAGTACTTC. Amino acids: CASSYDRDEQYF.

This clone was observed a single time. This chain connects TRBV19 to TRBJ1-5; the D is unclear. V lost 8 bases and J lost 0, with 11 bases in between. The CDR3 runs 14 residues. Germline V CDR1 and CDR2: LNHDA, SQIVND (reference sequence). CDR3 bases: TGTGCCAGTGATTCGGGGTATAGCAATCAGCCCCAGCATTTT. It yields the protein CASDSGYSNQPQHF.

This clone was picked up one time. This chain joins TRBV5-1 and TRBJ2-7; 9 bases agree with TRBD1. The germline CDR1 and CDR2 sequences are SGHRS and YFSETQ. Trimming took 3 bases from V and 0 from J; bases not matched to a gene: 4. The CDR3 contains 15 residues. The CDR3 here is CASSSRDRASYEQYF. The CDR3 region has the DNA TGCGCCAGCAGCTCCCGGGACAGGGCCTCCTACGAGCAGTACTTC.

The rearrangement uses TRBV4-3 and TRBJ1-5; D gene ambiguous. The V end was cut by 0 bases, the J end by 4 bases, with 4 bases between. The CDR3 consists of 13 residues. Germline-derived CDR1 and CDR2 are LGHNA and YSLEER. This chain's CDR3 is CASSQDPNQPQHF. For the CDR3, the DNA is TGCGCCAGCAGCCAAGATCCGAATCAGCCCCAGCATTTT.

The chain links TRBV23-1 to TRBJ2-3, with D possibly matching TRBD2 (5 bases). TRBV23-1 is reported as an ORF; its role is uncertain. V was shortened by 0 bases and J by 0 bases, with 10 bases between the two germline ends. The CDR3 totals 16 residues. The CDR3 spells CASSQSDFRSTDTQYF. The CDR3 DNA reads TGCGCCAGCAGTCAATCGGACTTTCGGAGCACAGATACGCAGTATTTT.

The chain recombines TRBV11-2 with TRBJ2-2, with 9 bases that match TRBD2. CDR1 SGHAT and CDR2 FQNNGV come from the germline V gene. The CDR3 loop spans 17 amino acids. The V gene end was trimmed by 4 bases and the J gene end by 7 bases; junction bases not matched to a gene: 13. DNA of the CDR3: TGTGCCAGCAGCTACCCCGGGATAGCGGGAGTGGGCGGGGAGCTGTTTTTT. Translated, it gives CASSYPGIAGVGGELFF. The full variable domain, its missing parts supplied by reference TRBV11-2 and TRBJ2-2, is EAGVAQSPRYKIIEKRQSVAFWCNPISGHATLYWYQQILGQGPKLLIQFQNNGVVDDSQLPKDRFSAERLKGVDSTLKIQPAKLEDSAVYLCASSYPGIAGVGGELFFGEGSRLTVL.

The V call is TRBV24-1, the J call TRBJ1-1, with 8 bases identical to TRBD1. J gave up 1 base and V 2 bases, and 11 bases lay outside the gene matches. This CDR3 region has 18 residues. CDR1 is KGHDR, CDR2 SFDVKD, per germline. This CDR3 reads CATSDYPSQDRENTEAFF. CDR3 nucleotide sequence: TGTGCCACCAGTGATTACCCCTCCCAGGACAGGGAGAACACTGAAGCTTTCTTT.

The J gene is TRBJ2-7, the V gene TRBV6-2 or TRBV6-3; perhaps TRBD1 as D (5 bases). CDR3 length: 12 residues. CDR1 is MNHEY, CDR2 SVGEGT, per germline. The V gene lost 1 base and the J gene lost 7 bases, with 8 bases spanning the gap. The CDR3 sequence is CASSYLQEEQYF. CDR3 DNA sequence: TGTGCCAGCAGTTACTTACAGGAGGAGCAGTACTTC.

This clone was detected once. The chain has TRBV2 and TRBJ2-5; the D gene is possibly TRBD1 (6 bases). Germline loops: CDR1 SNHLY, CDR2 FYNNEI. V was clipped by 5 bases and J by 3 bases, with 10 bases between them. This CDR3 spans 13 amino acids. The CDR3 spells CASSSNREETQYF. The CDR3 DNA reads as TGTGCCAGCAGTTCCAACAGGGAAGAGACCCAGTACTTC.

This rearrangement joins TRBV10-3 to TRBJ1-2; D not resolved. This CDR3 is 15 amino acids long. CDR1 and CDR2 from the germline V gene are ENHRY and SYGVKD. The V gene lost 0 bases and the J gene lost 3 bases, with 11 bases spanning the gap. CDR3 residues: CAISESLLPDYGYTF. Written as DNA, the CDR3 is TGTGCCATCAGTGAGTCCCTCCTCCCCGACTATGGCTACACCTTC.